The clone carrying this T cell receptor (beta chain) was seen ten or more times. The target antigen is unknown. The data were obtained in a study of neurological immune-mediated disorders. Study-level findings and limits: The most TCR clonal expansion was seen in HTLV-1-associated myelopathy, whereas the least was seen in multiple sclerosis, below the level in healthy controls.

Using its own MiXCR run on the 5' RACE reads, TCRdb lists one record per CDR3 protein. The sample includes tens of thousands of distinct CDR3 sequences, around 6% of them seen just once. Healthy control samples came from blood bank volunteers in Maryland, USA. The sorted libraries were prepared using about a million CD4+ or CD8+ T cells that had themselves been sorted. This CDR3 comprises 18 residues. V trimming: 0 bases; J trimming: 4 bases; junction bases outside the gene matches: 6. CDR1 is SGHRS and CDR2 is YFSETQ in the germline V gene. The chain couples TRBV5-1 to TRBJ2-5; 16 bases match TRBD2. The clonotype was recovered from a woman between 40 and 55 years old in good health. Sequences were obtained from CD4+ T cells from blood. In DNA form, the CDR3 reads TGCGCCAGCAGCTTGGCCGCCGGGACTAGCGGGAGGGGAGAGACCCAGTACTTC. Translation: CASSLAAGTSGRGETQYF.